This T cell receptor (beta chain) originates from a study of cytomegalovirus exposure and HLA in healthy donors. Turning to the study itself: Ancestry clustering placed around 80% of around 400 genotyped donors in the Caucasian-associated cluster.

The PCR ran on 60 Vbeta and 13 Jbeta primers. Method: immunoSEQ multiplex PCR; TCRdb's copy keeps in-frame clones and lacks some. Found here are roughly 70,000 clones; the top ten clones hold roughly 2.6%. The CDR3 has 15 amino acids. The germline V gene has CDR1 SNHLY and CDR2 FYNNEI. V lost 7 bases and J 6 bases, leaving 19 bases between the germline ends. Notes on the study in general: CMV serostatus was the sole immune exposure information available. TCR association rates varied by HLA locus in a later analysis, with DRB1 highest and HLA-C lowest.

Comments on this clone: Its antigen is not identified.

This chain connects TRBV2 to TRBJ2-4; a possible D gene is TRBD1 (5 bases). The origin of this receptor is a man aged 40-55 years in good health and CMV-seronegative. The source material was PBMCs. In DNA form, the CDR3 reads TGTGCCAGCACCTCCCCTGGGGCCATATCAAACATTCAGTACTTC. As protein: CASTSPGAISNIQYF.